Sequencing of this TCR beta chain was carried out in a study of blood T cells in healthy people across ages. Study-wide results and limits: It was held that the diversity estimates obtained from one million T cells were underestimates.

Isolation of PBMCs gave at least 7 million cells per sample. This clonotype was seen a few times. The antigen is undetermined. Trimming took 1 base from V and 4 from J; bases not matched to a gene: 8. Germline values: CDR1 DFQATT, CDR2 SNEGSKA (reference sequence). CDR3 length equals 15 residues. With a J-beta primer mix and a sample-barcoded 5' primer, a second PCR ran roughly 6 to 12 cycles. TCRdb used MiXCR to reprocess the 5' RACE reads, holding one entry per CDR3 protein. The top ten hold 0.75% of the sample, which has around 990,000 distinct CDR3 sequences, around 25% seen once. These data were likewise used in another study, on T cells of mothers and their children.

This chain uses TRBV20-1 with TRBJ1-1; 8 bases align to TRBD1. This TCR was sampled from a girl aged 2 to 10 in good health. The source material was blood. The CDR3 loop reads CSARVLGQVSTEAFF. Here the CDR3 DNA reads TGCAGTGCTAGAGTTTTGGGACAGGTTTCCACTGAAGCTTTCTTT.